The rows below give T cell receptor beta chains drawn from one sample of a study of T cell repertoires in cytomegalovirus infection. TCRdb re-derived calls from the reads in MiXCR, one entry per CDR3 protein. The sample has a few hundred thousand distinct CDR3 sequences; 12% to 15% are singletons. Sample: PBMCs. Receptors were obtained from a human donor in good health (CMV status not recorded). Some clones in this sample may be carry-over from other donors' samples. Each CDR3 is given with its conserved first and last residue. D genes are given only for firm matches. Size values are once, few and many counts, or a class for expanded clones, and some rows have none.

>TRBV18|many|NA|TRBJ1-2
CASSPTSSYGYTF
TGTGCCAGCTCACCGACGTCGAGCTATGGCTACACCTTC
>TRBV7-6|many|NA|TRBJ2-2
CASSLSLGFWNTGELFF
TGTGCCAGCAGCTTAAGTCTCGGGTTCTGGAACACCGGGGAGCTGTTTTTT
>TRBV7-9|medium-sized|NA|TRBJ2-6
CASSPPGPSGANVLTF
TGTGCCAGCAGCCCCCCCGGCCCCTCTGGGGCCAACGTCCTGACTTTC
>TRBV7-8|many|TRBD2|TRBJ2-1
CASSLELARREFF
TGTGCCAGCAGCTTAGAACTAGCGAGAAGGGAGTTCTTC
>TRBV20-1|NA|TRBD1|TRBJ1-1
CSARDVVGGGTEAFF
TGCAGTGCTAGAGACGTTGTAGGGGGCGGTACTGAAGCTTTCTTT
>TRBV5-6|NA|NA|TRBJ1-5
CASSRGHRYSNQPQHF
TGTGCCAGCAGCCGGGGACACCGTTATAGCAATCAGCCCCAGCATTTT
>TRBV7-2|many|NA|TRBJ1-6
CASSSWGRSSYNSPLHF
TGTGCCAGCAGCTCGTGGGGGAGGAGCTCCTATAATTCACCCCTCCACTTT
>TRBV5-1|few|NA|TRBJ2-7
CASSLEGRYEQYF
TGCGCCAGCAGCTTGGAGGGGCGATACGAGCAGTACTTC
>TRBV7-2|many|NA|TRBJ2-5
CASSLALAIQETQYF
TGTGCCAGCAGCTTAGCGTTGGCGATACAAGAGACCCAGTACTTC
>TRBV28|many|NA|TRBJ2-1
CASSYTSYSDHEQFF
TGTGCCAGCAGCTACACTAGTTACTCGGACCATGAGCAGTTCTTC
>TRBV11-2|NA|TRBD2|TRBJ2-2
CASGLAGGPGGELFF
TGTGCCAGCGGCTTAGCGGGGGGGCCGGGCGGGGAGCTGTTTTTT
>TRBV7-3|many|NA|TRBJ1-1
CASSLGLGTEAFF
TGTGCCAGCAGCTTGGGGTTGGGCACTGAAGCTTTCTTT
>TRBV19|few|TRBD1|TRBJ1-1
CASRLTGAYTEAFF
TGTGCCAGTAGGCTGACAGGGGCGTACACTGAAGCTTTCTTT
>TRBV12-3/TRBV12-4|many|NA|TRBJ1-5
CASSRSGQYQPQHF
TGTGCCAGCAGCCGCTCCGGGCAGTATCAGCCCCAGCATTTT
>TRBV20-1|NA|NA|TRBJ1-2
CSARGRLGGEDYGYTF
TGCAGTGCTAGAGGTCGGTTGGGGGGTGAAGACTATGGCTACACCTTC
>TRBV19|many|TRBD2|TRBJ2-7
CASSSTSGWFSYEQYF
TGTGCCAGTAGTTCCACTAGCGGCTGGTTCTCCTACGAGCAGTACTTC